This T cell receptor (beta chain) came from a study of T cell responses to AZD1222 COVID-19 vaccine (dated by TCRdb to the early 2020s). Turning to the overall study: TCR sequencing was performed for approximately 240 trial participants, of whom around 210 were given two doses of AZD1222 and 26 were given two doses of MenACWY control vaccine. Trial participants were enrolled into age subgroups of 18-55, 56-69 and 70-plus years, which contained roughly 150, 30 and 60 TCR-sequenced participants, respectively.

The time point label here, explained by the study, means: about 28 days (+/-7) after the second vaccine dose. AZD1222 recipients with second doses at about 4 weeks or about 12 weeks were pooled, because spike-specific TCR depth and breadth did not differ between schedules. Vaccinee samples were obtained from the UK trials COV001 and COV002, which included a single-blind randomized controlled phase 2/3 trial of AZD1222 (ChAdOx1 nCoV-19) in healthy adults. For TCRbeta chain sequencing, PBMC samples from trial participants were taken at day 0 and at day 28 after the second dose. Comment on this clone: Its antigen is unknown. No much larger clonotype is one base removed from it; base qualities were not supplied.

On the study overall, not on this receptor specifically: Participants were mostly white British and included more females than males, and it was suggested by the authors that clonal diversity may have been underestimated. CD4 TCRs associated with the vaccine covered the entire spike protein, and the dominant responses were in regions 160-218 and 743-854. Reportedly, close to half of the unique spike-specific TCRs recognized epitopes lying outside the regions that are mutated in the B.1.351 and B.1.1.7 variants. In the small 56-69-year group, the increase in depth fell short of significance, most likely because of low power. After two AZD1222 doses, both the breadth and the depth of spike-specific TCRs were significantly higher than at day 0 and than in MenACWY recipients. No day 14 peak-response samples were available, so repertoires were characterized only after the peak T cell response. Conclusions about previously exposed vaccinees are limited because only a handful of AZD1222 recipients were SARS-CoV-2 seropositive at baseline.

The CDR3 regions of human TCRbeta chains were analyzed by immunosequencing. Concerning the study's data processing: TCRs in the repertoires were compared against a reference library of SARS-CoV-2-specific TCRs that had been generated with the MIRA antigen-specificity platform. Breadth was defined as the fraction of unique TCRs that were SARS-CoV-2-associated, and depth was defined as the fraction of total T cells that were SARS-CoV-2-associated. Using the MIRA data, each spike-specific TCR was assigned both to the spike region to which the TCR was reactive and to a CD4 or CD8 class. Log10-transformed breadth and depth values were compared by one-way ANOVA with Sidak's multiple comparisons tests. The table was pulled from immuneACCESS by TCRdb, which kept in-frame rearrangements only. Such tables lose some clones; where checked, under half of the loss comes from unresolved V genes, and the rest has no known cause. That table supplies the V and J calls and clone size; D and trimming were determined from the DNA. The sample profile shows about 110,000 clones; about 92% of them were found once. The top ten clones comprise 8% to 10% of the sample.

Trimming takes 6 bases off V and 6 bases off J; junction bases not matched to a gene: 15. From a lookup of the germline V gene (reference sequence), CDR1 and CDR2 are LNHDA and SQIVND. From cysteine to phenylalanine, the CDR3 is 16 amino acids long. The CDR3 DNA has 48 bases and is translated from base 1. The rearrangement joined TRBV19 to TRBJ1-2; the junction holds 8 bases that match TRBD1. The TCR was taken from an adult who received the AZD1222 COVID-19 vaccine. The sequencing used peripheral blood, collected 28 days after the second AZD1222 dose. The bases are TGTGCCAGTAGAGAAACGTGGGCAGGGGGCGTTAATGGCTACACCTTC. This gives the protein CASRETWAGGVNGYTF.